This entry concerns a single TCR beta chain. Seattle cases were enrolled at active infection and followed longitudinally. These data are taken from a study of blood T cell repertoires in COVID-19. The wider study: COVID-19 samples from acute and convalescent phases originated in the United States, Italy and Spain. The analysed material was cDNA or gDNA that came from T cells, B-cell-depleted T cells, or PBMCs.

As handled by the study authors: Counts of nucleated cells, estimated from reference gene primer amplification, were obtained. Method: immunoSEQ multiplex PCR; TCRdb's copy keeps in-frame clones and lacks some. V and J calls and clone size come straight from that table; D and trimming were deduced from the DNA. The data hold some 85,000 clones, with 78% observed a single time. This CDR3 is built from 14 residues. V lost 0 bases to trimming and J lost 3 bases, with 9 bases between them. Per germline, CDR1 SGHTA and CDR2 FQGNSA. The sequenced sample was peripheral blood. This chain uses TRBV7-2 with TRBJ2-7; the D gene is possibly TRBD2 (5 bases). The clonotype was recovered from a man aged 65 to 85 with COVID-19, enrolled during active disease. DNA for the CDR3: TGTGCCAGCAGCTTAGCCGAGGGCGGCTACGAGCAGTACTTC. Translated: CASSLAEGGYEQYF.